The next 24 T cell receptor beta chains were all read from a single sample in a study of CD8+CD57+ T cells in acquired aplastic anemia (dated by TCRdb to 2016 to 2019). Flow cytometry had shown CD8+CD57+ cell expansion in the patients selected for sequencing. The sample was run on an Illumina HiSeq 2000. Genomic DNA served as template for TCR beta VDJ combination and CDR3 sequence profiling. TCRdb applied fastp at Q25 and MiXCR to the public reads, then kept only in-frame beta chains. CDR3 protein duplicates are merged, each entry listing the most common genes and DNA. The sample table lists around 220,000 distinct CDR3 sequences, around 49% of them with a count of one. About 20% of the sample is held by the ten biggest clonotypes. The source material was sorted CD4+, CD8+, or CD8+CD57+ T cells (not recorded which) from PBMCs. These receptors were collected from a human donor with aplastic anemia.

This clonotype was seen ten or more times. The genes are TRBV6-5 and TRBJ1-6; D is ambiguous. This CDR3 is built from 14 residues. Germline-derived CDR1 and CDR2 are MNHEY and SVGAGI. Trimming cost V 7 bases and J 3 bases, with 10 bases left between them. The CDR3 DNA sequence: TGTGCCAGCACCCGCAGCAACTATAATTCACCCCTCCACTTT. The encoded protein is CASTRSNYNSPLHF.

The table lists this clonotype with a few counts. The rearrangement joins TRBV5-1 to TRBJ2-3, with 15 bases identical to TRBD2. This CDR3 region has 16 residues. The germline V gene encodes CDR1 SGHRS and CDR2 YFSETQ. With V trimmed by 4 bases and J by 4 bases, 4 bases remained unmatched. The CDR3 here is CASSRRTSGGADTQYF. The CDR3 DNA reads TGCGCCAGCAGCAGGAGGACTAGCGGGGGGGCAGATACGCAGTATTTT.

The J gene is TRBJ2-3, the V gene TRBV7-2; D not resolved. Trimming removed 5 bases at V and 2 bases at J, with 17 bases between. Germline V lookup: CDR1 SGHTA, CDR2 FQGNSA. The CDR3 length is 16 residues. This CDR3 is CASSLETVIYTDTQYF. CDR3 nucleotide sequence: TGTGCCAGCAGCCTAGAGACGGTGATCTACACAGATACGCAGTATTTT.

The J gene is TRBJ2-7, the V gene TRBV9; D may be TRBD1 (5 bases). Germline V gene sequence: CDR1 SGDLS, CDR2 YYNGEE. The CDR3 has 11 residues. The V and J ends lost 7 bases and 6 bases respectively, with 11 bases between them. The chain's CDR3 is CASGSQGEQYF. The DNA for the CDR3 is TGTGCCAGCGGCAGCCAGGGCGAGCAGTACTTC.

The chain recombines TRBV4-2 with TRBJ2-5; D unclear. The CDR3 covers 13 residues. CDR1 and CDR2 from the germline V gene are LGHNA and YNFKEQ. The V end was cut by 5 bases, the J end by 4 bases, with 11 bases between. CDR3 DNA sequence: TGTGCCAGCAGCACTCCTTTGGGAGAGACCCAGTACTTC. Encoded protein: CASSTPLGETQYF.

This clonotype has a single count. The CDR3 DNA is TGCAGTGCCTCGACAGGGGGCGCGGGCGAGCAGTACTTC. Translation: CSASTGGAGEQYF. V usage is TRBV20-1 and J usage is TRBJ2-7; TRBD1 agrees at 10 bases. CDR3 length equals 13 residues. Trimming took 6 bases from V and 6 from J; bases not matched to a gene: 8. Germline V gene lookup returns CDR1 DFQATT and CDR2 SNEGSKA (reference sequence).

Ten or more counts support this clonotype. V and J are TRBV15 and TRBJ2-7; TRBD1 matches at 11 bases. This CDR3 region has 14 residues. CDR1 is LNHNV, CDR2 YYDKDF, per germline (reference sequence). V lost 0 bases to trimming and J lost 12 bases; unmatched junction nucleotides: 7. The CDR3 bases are TGTGCCACCAGCAGAGATCAGGACAGGGGGCAACGGTACTTC. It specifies CATSRDQDRGQRYF.

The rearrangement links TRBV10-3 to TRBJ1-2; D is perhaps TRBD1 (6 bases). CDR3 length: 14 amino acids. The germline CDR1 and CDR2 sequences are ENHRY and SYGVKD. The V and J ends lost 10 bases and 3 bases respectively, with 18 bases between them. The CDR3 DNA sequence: TGTGCCACCTCGGTCTGGGGGCAAGACTATGGCTACACCTTC. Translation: CATSVWGQDYGYTF.

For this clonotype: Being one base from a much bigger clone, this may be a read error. CDR3 protein: CACSPAETQYF. Written as DNA, the CDR3 is TGTGCCTGCAGTCCCGCGGAGACCCAGTACTTC. The genes are TRBV11-2 and TRBJ2-7; no definite D call. The DNA end is a closer match to TRBJ2-5, so the J assignment may be wrong. The germline V gene encodes CDR1 SGHAT and CDR2 FQNNGV. The CDR3 contains 11 residues.

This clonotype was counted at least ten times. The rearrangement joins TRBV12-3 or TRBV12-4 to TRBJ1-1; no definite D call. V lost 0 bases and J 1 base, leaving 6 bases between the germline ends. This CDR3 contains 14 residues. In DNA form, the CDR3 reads TGTGCCAGCAGTTTAGCGCTCAAGAACACTGAAGCTTTCTTT. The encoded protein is CASSLALKNTEAFF.

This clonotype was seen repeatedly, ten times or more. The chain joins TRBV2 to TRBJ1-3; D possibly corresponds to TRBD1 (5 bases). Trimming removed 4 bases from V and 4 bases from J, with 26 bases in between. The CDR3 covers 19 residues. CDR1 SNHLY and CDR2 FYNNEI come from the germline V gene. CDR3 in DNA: TGTGCCAGCAGTGTCGGCGGCAGGGATCCTTTTAGAGGAGGAAACACCATATATTTT. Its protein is CASSVGGRDPFRGGNTIYF. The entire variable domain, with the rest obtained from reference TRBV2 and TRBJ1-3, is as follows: EPEVTQTPSHQVTQMGQEVILRCVPISNHLYFYWYRQILGQKVEFLVSFYNNEISEKSEIFDDQFSVERPDGSNFTLKIRSTKLEDSAMYFCASSVGGRDPFRGGNTIYFGEGSWLTVV.

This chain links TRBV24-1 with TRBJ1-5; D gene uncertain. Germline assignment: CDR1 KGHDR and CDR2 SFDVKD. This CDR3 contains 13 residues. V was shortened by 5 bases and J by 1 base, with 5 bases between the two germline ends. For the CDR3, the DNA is TGTGCCACCAGTGTTTCCAGCAATCAGCCCCAGCATTTT. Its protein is CATSVSSNQPQHF.

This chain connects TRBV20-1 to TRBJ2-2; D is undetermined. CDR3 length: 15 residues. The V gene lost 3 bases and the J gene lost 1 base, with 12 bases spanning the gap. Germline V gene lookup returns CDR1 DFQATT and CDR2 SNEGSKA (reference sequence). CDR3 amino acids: CSASNAEKNTGELFF. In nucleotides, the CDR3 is TGCAGTGCTAGTAATGCTGAAAAGAACACCGGGGAGCTGTTTTTT.

The CDR3: CAISRQGGADTQYF. The CDR3 DNA reads TGTGCCATCAGCCGACAGGGGGGGGCAGATACGCAGTATTTT. The chain couples TRBV10-3 to TRBJ2-3, with TRBD1 matching over 9 bases. The V segment lost 6 bases and the J segment 4 bases; nucleotides outside the gene matches: 5. Germline lookup yields CDR1 ENHRY and CDR2 SYGVKD. CDR3 length: 14 residues.

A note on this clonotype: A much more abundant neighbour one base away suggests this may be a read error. CDR3 DNA sequence: TGTGCCAGCAGCTTAGAGCTTCGGGACAGGGGCCGGGGCGAGCAGTACTTC. It is translated as CASSLELRDRGRGEQYF. The chain recombines TRBV7-9 with TRBJ2-7; TRBD1 aligns across 10 bases. V shed 1 base, J shed 6 bases, and the junction held 12 bases outside the gene matches. Germline CDR1 SEHNR, CDR2 FQNEAQ (reference sequence). The CDR3 has 17 amino acids.

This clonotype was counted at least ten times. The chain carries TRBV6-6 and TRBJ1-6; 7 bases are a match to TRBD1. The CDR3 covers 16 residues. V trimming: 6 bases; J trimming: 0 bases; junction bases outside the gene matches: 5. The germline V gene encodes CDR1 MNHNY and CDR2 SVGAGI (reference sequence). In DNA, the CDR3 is TGTGCCAGCAGCCTCAGGGGGAGCTCCTATAATTCACCCCTCCACTTT. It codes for CASSLRGSSYNSPLHF.

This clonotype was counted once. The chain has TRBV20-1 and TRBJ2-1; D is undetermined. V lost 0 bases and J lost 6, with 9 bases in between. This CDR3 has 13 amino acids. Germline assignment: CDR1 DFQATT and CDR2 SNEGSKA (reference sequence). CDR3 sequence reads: CSARDGVTNEQFF. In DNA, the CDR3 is TGCAGTGCTAGAGATGGGGTCACCAATGAGCAGTTCTTC.

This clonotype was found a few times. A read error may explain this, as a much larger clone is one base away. In DNA form, the CDR3 reads TGTGCCAGCAGTTTCCGACAGAGAGAAAAACTGTCTTTT. Its translation: CASSFRQREKLSF. This sequence joins TRBV12-3 or TRBV12-4 and TRBJ1-4; TRBD1 might be the D (5 bases). The CDR3 loop spans 13 amino acids.

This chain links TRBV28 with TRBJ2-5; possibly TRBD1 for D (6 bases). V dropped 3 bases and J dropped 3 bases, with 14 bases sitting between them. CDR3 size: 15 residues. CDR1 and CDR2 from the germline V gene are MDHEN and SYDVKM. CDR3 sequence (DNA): TGTGCCAGCAGTTTTAGGTCGGCAGGGGAAGAGACCCAGTACTTC. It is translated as CASSFRSAGEETQYF.

CDR3 in DNA: TGTGCCAGCAGCTCGGGACAGGTCACAGATACGCAGTATTTT. Protein product: CASSSGQVTDTQYF. The chain recombines TRBV2 with TRBJ2-3; TRBD1 matches at 8 bases. The CDR3 has 14 residues. With 6 bases clipped from V and 2 bases from J, the junction kept 4 bases outside the gene matches. Germline V gene lookup returns CDR1 SNHLY and CDR2 FYNNEI.

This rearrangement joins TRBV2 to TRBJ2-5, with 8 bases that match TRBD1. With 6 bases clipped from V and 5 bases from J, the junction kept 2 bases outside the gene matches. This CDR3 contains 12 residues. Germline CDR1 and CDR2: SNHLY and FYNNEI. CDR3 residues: CASRRTGETQYF. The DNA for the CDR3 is TGTGCCAGCAGGAGGACAGGGGAGACCCAGTACTTC.

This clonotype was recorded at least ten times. CDR3 residues: CASSGTLGGAPYEQYF. The CDR3 bases are TGTGCCAGCAGTGGAACTTTAGGGGGAGCCCCCTACGAGCAGTACTTC. This sequence joins TRBV12-3 or TRBV12-4 and TRBJ2-7; the D gene is possibly TRBD1 (6 bases). V lost 5 bases to trimming and J lost 2 bases, with 19 bases between them. This CDR3 contains 16 residues.

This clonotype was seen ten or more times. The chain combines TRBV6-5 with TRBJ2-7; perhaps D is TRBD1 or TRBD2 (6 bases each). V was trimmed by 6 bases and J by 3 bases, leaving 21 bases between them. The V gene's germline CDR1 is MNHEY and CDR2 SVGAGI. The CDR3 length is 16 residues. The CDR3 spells CASSWTGGLRNYEQYF. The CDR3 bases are TGTGCCAGCAGCTGGACCGGGGGCCTCCGTAACTACGAGCAGTACTTC.

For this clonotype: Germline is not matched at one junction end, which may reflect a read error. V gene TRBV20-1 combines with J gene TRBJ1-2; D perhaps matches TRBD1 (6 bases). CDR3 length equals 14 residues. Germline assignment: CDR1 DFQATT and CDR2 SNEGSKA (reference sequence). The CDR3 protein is CSARDSGAAYDYTF. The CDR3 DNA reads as TGCAGTGCTAGAGATTCAGGGGCGGCCTATGACTACACCTTC.